This TCR beta chain was captured in a study of PD-L1 blockade in urothelial cancer. The overall study: Bladder-origin urothelial cancer in males covered about 90% of the roughly 30 patients. Between 0 and 3 chemotherapy regimens preceded treatment for each patient. Blood underwent analysis 3 weeks (second dose) and 6 weeks after treatment began. Median blood clonality was approximately 0.08, with tens of thousands of unique TCRs.

Produced via immunoSEQ multiplex PCR; TCRdb's table is partial and in-frame only. The table lists fewer than 130,000 clones, 70% to 85% of them singletons, with 2% to 2.5% in the top ten. The CDR3 spans 15 residues. Trimming cost V 1 base and J 0 bases, with 10 bases left between them. The germline V gene has CDR1 SGHRS and CDR2 YFSETQ. This clone was seen a single time. This clonotype was obtained from a man aged 45-65 years with urothelial cancer. V is TRBV5-1 and J is TRBJ1-2; tentatively, D is TRBD1 (5 bases). The sample was PBMCs, taken around atezolizumab (anti-PD-L1) treatment. CDR3 residues: CASSLFQGTNYGYTF. The CDR3 DNA reads TGCGCCAGCAGCTTGTTCCAGGGAACTAACTATGGCTACACCTTC.